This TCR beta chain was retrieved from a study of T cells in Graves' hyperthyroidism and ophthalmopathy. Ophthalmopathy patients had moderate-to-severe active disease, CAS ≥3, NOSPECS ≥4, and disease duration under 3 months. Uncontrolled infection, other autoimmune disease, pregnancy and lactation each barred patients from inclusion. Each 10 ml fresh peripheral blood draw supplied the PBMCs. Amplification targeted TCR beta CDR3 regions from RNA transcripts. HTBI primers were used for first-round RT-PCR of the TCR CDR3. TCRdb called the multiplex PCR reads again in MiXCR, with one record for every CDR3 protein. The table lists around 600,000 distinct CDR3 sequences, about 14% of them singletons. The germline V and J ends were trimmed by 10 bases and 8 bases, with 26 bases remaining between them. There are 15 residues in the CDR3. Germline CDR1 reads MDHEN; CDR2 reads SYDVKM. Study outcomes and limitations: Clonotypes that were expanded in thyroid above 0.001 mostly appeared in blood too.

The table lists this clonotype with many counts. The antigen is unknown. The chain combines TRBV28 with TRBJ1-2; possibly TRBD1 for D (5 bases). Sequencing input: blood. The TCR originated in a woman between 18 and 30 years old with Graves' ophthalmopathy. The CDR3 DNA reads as TGTGCCACCAGCGGGGGAGGGACGTCCTCTATAGGCTACACCTTC. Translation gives CATSGGGTSSIGYTF.